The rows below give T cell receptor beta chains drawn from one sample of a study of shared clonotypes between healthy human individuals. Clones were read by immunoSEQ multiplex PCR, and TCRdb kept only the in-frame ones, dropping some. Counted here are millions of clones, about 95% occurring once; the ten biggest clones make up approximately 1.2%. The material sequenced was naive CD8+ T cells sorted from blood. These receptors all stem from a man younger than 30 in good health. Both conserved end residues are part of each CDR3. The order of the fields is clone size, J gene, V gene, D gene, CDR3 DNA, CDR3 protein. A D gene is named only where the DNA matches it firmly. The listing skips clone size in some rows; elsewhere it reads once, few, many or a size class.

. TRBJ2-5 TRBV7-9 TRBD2 TGTGCCAGCAGCTTACTAGCGGGGGTACAAGAGACCCAGTACTTC CASSLLAGVQETQYF
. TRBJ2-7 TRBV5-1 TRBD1 TGCGCCAGCAGCTTGGGCGGACAGGGAATATACGAGCAGTACTTC CASSLGGQGIYEQYF
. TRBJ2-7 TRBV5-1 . TGCGCCAGCAGCTATGGGGTGGGGGAATCCTACGAGCAGTACTTC CASSYGVGESYEQYF
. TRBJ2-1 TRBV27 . TGTGCCAGCTGGGGAGTGGTTGATGAGCAGTTCTTC CASWGVVDEQFF
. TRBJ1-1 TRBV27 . TGTGCCAGCAGTTTATTCGGGGGCGGAACTGAAGCTTTCTTT CASSLFGGGTEAFF
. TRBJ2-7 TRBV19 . TGTGCCAGTAGTATAGACGAGGGGGCCTACGAGCAGTACTTC CASSIDEGAYEQYF
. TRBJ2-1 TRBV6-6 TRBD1 TGTGCCAGCAGTGCAAAGGGACAGCCTGAGCAGTTCTTC CASSAKGQPEQFF
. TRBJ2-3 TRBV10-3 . TGTGCCATCAGTGAGTCGGCAGGCACAGATACGCAGTATTTT CAISESAGTDTQYF
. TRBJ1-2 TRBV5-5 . TGTGCCAGCAGCTTGGGGGTAGGAGCTAACTATGGCTACACCTTC CASSLGVGANYGYTF
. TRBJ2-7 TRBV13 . TGTGCCAGCAGCTTTTATAGGTCGGCAGGCCCCTACGAGCAGTACTTC CASSFYRSAGPYEQYF
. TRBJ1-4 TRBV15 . TGTGCCACCAGCAGAGATGCGTCACAGGGAACTAATGAAAAACTGTTTTTT CATSRDASQGTNEKLFF
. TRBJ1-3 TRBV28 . TGTGCCAGCAGTTTGTGGTCACCTGGAAACACCATATATTTT CASSLWSPGNTIYF
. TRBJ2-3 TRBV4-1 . TGCGCCAGCAGCCAAGTAGGGCTCGCGGCTAGCACAGATACGCAGTATTTT CASSQVGLAASTDTQYF
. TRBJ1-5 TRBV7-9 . TGTGCCAGCAGCTTTTGGGACAGCAATCAGCCCCAGCATTTT CASSFWDSNQPQHF
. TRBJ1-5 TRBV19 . TGTGCCAGTAGTATTTCGGGAATCATGCCCCAGCATTTT CASSISGIMPQHF
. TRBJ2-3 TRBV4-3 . TGCGCCAGCAGCCAAGCTAGTCGCTCAGATACGCAGTATTTT CASSQASRSDTQYF
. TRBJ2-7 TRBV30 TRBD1 TGTGCCTGGAGTGTTACAGGGGCGAGTGAGCAGTACTTC CAWSVTGASEQYF
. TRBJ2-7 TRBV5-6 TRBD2 TGTGCCAGCAGCTGGAGCGGGGATTTCCCCTCGGGCTACGAGCAGTACTTC CASSWSGDFPSGYEQYF
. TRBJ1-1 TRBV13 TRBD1 TGTGCCAGCAGCTTGGGACAGGGGGGTGAAGCTTTCTTT CASSLGQGGEAFF
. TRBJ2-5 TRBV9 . TGTGCCAGCAGCGTAGGAGGACAGTCCGAGACCCAGTACTTC CASSVGGQSETQYF
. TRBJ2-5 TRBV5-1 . TGCGCCAGCAGCTCCGACCCGGCGGGACAAGAGACCCAGTACTTC CASSSDPAGQETQYF
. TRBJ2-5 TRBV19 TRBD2 TGTGCCAGTAGGCCATCGGGGGGGCTTAACCAAGAGACCCAGTACTTC CASRPSGGLNQETQYF
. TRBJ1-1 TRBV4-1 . TGCGCCAGCAGCCAAGTCGACGGCGCGGAAGCTTTCTTT CASSQVDGAEAFF
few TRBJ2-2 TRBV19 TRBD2 TGTGCCACCGGGGGACTACAGAACACCGGGGAGCTGTTTTTT CATGGLQNTGELFF
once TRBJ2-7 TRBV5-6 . TGTGCCAGCAGCTTTCAGAGTAACGGCTACGAGCAGTACTTC CASSFQSNGYEQYF
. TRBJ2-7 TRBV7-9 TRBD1 TGTGCCAGCAGCCCCGACAGGGGCGTTAGCTCCTACGAGCAGTACTTC CASSPDRGVSSYEQYF
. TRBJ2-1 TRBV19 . TGTGCCAGTAGTATCTCCGGGGGACCCTACAATGAGCAGTTCTTC CASSISGGPYNEQFF
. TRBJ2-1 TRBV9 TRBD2 TGTGCCAGCAGCGTCGGACTAGCGGAGTACAATGAGCAGTTCTTC CASSVGLAEYNEQFF
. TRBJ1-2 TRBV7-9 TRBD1 TGTGCCAGCAGCCCCCCCGGGACAGGGGGCGAAGACTATGGCTACACCTTC CASSPPGTGGEDYGYTF
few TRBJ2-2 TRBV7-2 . TGTGCCAGCAGCTTTCCCACCGGGGAGCTGTTTTTT CASSFPTGELFF
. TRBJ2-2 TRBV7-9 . TGTGCCAGCAGCGTTCAGGGCCCGGACACCGGGGAGCTGTTTTTT CASSVQGPDTGELFF
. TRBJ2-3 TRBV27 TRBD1 TGTGCCAGCAGTCCGCTAACGACAGGGGGGGATACGCAGTATTTT CASSPLTTGGDTQYF
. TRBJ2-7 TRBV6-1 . TGTGCCAGCTCCAGGACCTACGAGCAGTACTTC CASSRTYEQYF
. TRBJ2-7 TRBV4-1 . TGCGCCAGCAGCCAAGATCCTGGGGGAACCTACGAGCAGTACTTC CASSQDPGGTYEQYF
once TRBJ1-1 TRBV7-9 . TGTGCCAGCCGAATACCCATGAACACTGAAGCTTTCTTT CASRIPMNTEAFF
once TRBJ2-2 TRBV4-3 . TGCGCCAGCAGCCAAGAGGCAGGGGCGACCGGGGAGCTGTTTTTT CASSQEAGATGELFF
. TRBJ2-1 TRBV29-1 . TGCAGCGTTGAAGCAGAGGATAACTCCTACAATGAGCAGTTCTTC CSVEAEDNSYNEQFF
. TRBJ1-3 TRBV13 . TGTGCCAGCAGCCTCGAATCGAGAGGAAACACCATATATTTT CASSLESRGNTIYF
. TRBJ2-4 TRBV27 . TGTGCCAGCAGTTCCCCCGGGGAGGGGGCAATTGGGGACATTCAGTACTTC CASSSPGEGAIGDIQYF
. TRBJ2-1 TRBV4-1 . TGCGCCAGCAGCCAAGGACGGAACAATGAGCAGTTCTTC CASSQGRNNEQFF
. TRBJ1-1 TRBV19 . TGTGCCTCACACCCGGGGGCGGGGGGTGAAGCTTTCTTT CASHPGAGGEAFF
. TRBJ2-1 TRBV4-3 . TGCGCCAGCAGCCAAGATAGGGGTGGGGGGAATGAGCAGTTCTTC CASSQDRGGGNEQFF
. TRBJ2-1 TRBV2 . TGTGCCAGCAGTGAAGTCCGTGGTGGTGAGCAGTTCTTC CASSEVRGGEQFF
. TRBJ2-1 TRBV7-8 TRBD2 TGTGCCAGCAGCTTAGAAATCACTAGCGGGCCTAGGATTAATGAGCAGTTCTTC CASSLEITSGPRINEQFF
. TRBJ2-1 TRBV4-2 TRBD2 TGTGCCAGCAGCCAAGATAGAGCGGGGGGCTACAATGAGCAGTTCTTC CASSQDRAGGYNEQFF